The 28 T cell receptor beta chains presented below share a single source sample, sequenced in a study of T cells in tuberculosis. Time point denoted: new active TB diagnosis, blood taken before or within 7 days of starting treatment. Sequenced by immunoSEQ multiplex PCR; TCRdb stores in-frame clones only, minus some. The sample lists some 49,000 clones; 90% to 95% were seen once. The source material was PBMCs, sampled at tuberculosis diagnosis. The receptors were sampled from an adult with tuberculosis.

DNA for the CDR3: TGTGCCAGTAGTATAATCGTCGGGGGAAGGGGCTACACCTTC. This encodes CASSIIVGGRGYTF. This sequence joins TRBV19 and TRBJ1-2; D perhaps matches TRBD1 (5 bases). The germline V gene has CDR1 LNHDA and CDR2 SQIVND (reference sequence). V was clipped by 2 bases and J by 8 bases, with 15 bases between them. The CDR3 spans 14 residues. Looking up the rest from reference TRBV19 and TRBJ1-2 gives the full variable domain: DGGITQSPKYLFRKEGQNVTLSCEQNLNHDAMYWYRQDPGQGLRLIYYSQIVNDFQKGDIAEGYSVSREKKESFPLTVTSAQKNPTAFYLCASSIIVGGRGYTFGSGTRLTVV.

The gene calls are TRBV11-3 and TRBJ1-5, with D maybe TRBD1 (5 bases). The CDR3 spans 14 residues. Between the trimmed V and J ends, which lost 1 base and 5 bases, there was a span of 9 bases. Germline V gene data show CDR1 as SGHNT and CDR2 as YENEEA. The CDR3 spells CASSLAGDDQPQHF. CDR3 nucleotide sequence: TGTGCCAGCAGCTTAGCGGGGGATGATCAGCCCCAGCATTTT.

This chain connects TRBV6-6 to TRBJ2-7, with 9 nucleotides matching TRBD1. Germline V gives CDR1 MNHNY, CDR2 SVGAGI (reference sequence). With 6 bases clipped from V and 0 bases from J, the junction kept 9 bases outside the gene matches. This CDR3 has 16 amino acids. The DNA of the CDR3 is TGTGCCAGCAGACGGGTACAGGGGGCCTCCTCCTACGAGCAGTACTTC. Translating gives CASRRVQGASSYEQYF.

The rearrangement links TRBV5-5 to TRBJ2-7; D is perhaps TRBD1 (5 bases). This CDR3 region has 14 residues. Trimming stripped 4 bases from V and 2 bases from J, with 13 bases between. Germline assignment: CDR1 SGHKS and CDR2 YYEKEE (reference sequence). The CDR3 is CASSPVGRAYEQYF. The CDR3, as DNA: TGTGCCAGCAGCCCCGTGGGCAGGGCCTACGAGCAGTACTTC.

This clone was found once. V and J are TRBV5-5 and TRBJ2-2; D remains unclear. The CDR3 has 15 residues. The germline gives CDR1 SGHKS, CDR2 YYEKEE (reference sequence). V was trimmed by 1 base and J by 1 base, leaving 8 bases between them. CDR3 in amino acids: CASSLMTGNTGELFF. The CDR3 coding sequence is TGTGCCAGCAGCTTGATGACGGGGAACACCGGGGAGCTGTTTTTT.

The chain couples TRBV6-6 to TRBJ2-1; possibly TRBD2 for D (6 bases). V lost 8 bases, J lost 8 bases, and 13 bases lay in between. There are 12 residues in the CDR3. CDR1 and CDR2 from the germline V gene are MNHNY and SVGAGI (reference sequence). CDR3 loop: CASGGGPDEQFF. The CDR3 DNA is TGTGCCAGCGGAGGAGGGCCCGATGAGCAGTTCTTC.

This sequence joins TRBV5-5 and TRBJ2-1, with 9 bases aligning to TRBD1. The CDR3 sequence is 15 residues long. The V gene's germline CDR1 is SGHKS and CDR2 YYEKEE (reference sequence). After removal of 5 bases from V and 7 bases from J, the junction contained 10 bases not matched to a gene. CDR3 DNA sequence: TGTGCCAGCAGGCAGGGACAGGGTTCCTTAAATGAGCAGTTCTTC. Translated, it gives CASRQGQGSLNEQFF.

CDR3 in DNA: TGTGCCAGCTCCCTTCGACAGGGGCTTGATGGCTACACCTTC. Translated, it gives CASSLRQGLDGYTF. V usage is TRBV18 and J usage is TRBJ1-2; the match to TRBD1 covers 8 bases. In germline, CDR1 is KGHSH, CDR2 LQKENI. The CDR3 consists of 14 residues. Losses at the gene ends were 6 bases for V and 6 bases for J; bases not matched to a gene: 9.

The rearrangement uses TRBV28 and TRBJ2-3; 13 nucleotides line up with TRBD2. V shed 6 bases, J shed 1 base, and the junction held 13 bases outside the gene matches. This CDR3 has 19 residues. Germline V CDR1 and CDR2: MDHEN, SYDVKM. The CDR3 nucleotides read TGTGCCAGCAGCTTAGGACTAGCGGGAGCGCAAATCCGCACAGATACGCAGTATTTT. Protein sequence: CASSLGLAGAQIRTDTQYF. The full variable domain, in which reference TRBV28 and TRBJ2-3 provide the parts outside the CDR3, is DVKVTQSSRYLVKRTGEKVFLECVQDMDHENMFWYRQDPGLGLRLIYFSYDVKMKEKGDIPEGYSVSREKKERFSLILESASTNQTSMYLCASSLGLAGAQIRTDTQYFGPGTRLTVL.

The rearrangement joins TRBV4-1 to TRBJ2-7; 8 bases agree with TRBD1. There are 16 residues in the CDR3. CDR1 is MGHRA and CDR2 is YSYEKL in the germline V gene. Losses at the gene ends were 4 bases for V and 2 bases for J; bases not matched to a gene: 10. This chain's CDR3 is CASSRSGGTGAYEQYF. CDR3 DNA sequence: TGCGCCAGCAGCCGATCAGGGGGGACAGGCGCCTACGAGCAGTACTTC.

This chain joins TRBV4-1 and TRBJ1-1; possible D gene TRBD1, 5 bases. Germline assignment: CDR1 MGHRA and CDR2 YSYEKL. Trimming removed 2 bases from V and 11 bases from J, with 27 bases in between. The CDR3 is 17 residues long. This chain's CDR3 is CASSQNSLSLRWGGAFF. The CDR3, as DNA: TGCGCCAGCAGCCAAAATTCTCTATCCTTGAGATGGGGGGGGGCTTTCTTT.

The rearrangement links TRBV7-8 to TRBJ1-2; 7 nucleotides agree with TRBD1. The CDR3 is made up of 13 amino acids. The ends lost 0 bases at V and 8 bases at J; junction bases unmatched: 3. CDR1 is SGHVS and CDR2 is FQNEAQ in the germline V gene. CDR3 DNA: TGTGCCAGCAGCTTAGCGGACAGGAACGGCTACACCTTC. Protein product: CASSLADRNGYTF. The whole variable domain, remainder taken from reference TRBV7-8 and TRBJ1-2, is GAGVSQSPRYKVAKRGQDVALRCDPISGHVSLFWYQQALGQGPEFLTYFQNEAQLDKSGLPSDRFFAERPEGSVSTLKIQRTQQEDSAVYLCASSLADRNGYTFGSGTRLTVV.

V is TRBV5-3 and J is TRBJ2-7; the match to TRBD2 covers 11 bases. TRBV5-3 qualifies as an ORF whose function is uncertain. The CDR3 runs 15 residues. V dropped 5 bases and J dropped 4; count of bases not matched to a gene: 8. CDR3 sequence: CARSPGTSGPYEQYF. The CDR3 nucleotides are TGTGCCAGAAGTCCCGGGACTAGCGGTCCTTACGAGCAGTACTTC.

The V gene is TRBV7-9, the J gene TRBJ2-3; 7 bases line up with TRBD1. With 3 bases clipped from V and 5 bases from J, the junction kept 14 bases outside the gene matches. There are 17 residues in the CDR3. CDR1 is SEHNR, CDR2 FQNEAQ, per germline (reference sequence). The CDR3 DNA reads as TGTGCCAGCAGCTTCATACGACAGGGCCTCCCCAAAGATACGCAGTATTTT. It codes for CASSFIRQGLPKDTQYF. Based on the CDR3 plus reference TRBV7-9 and TRBJ2-3, the full variable domain is DTGVSQNPRHKITKRGQNVTFRCDPISEHNRLYWYRQTLGQGPEFLTYFQNEAQLEKSRLLSDRFSAERPKGSFSTLEIQRTEQGDSAMYLCASSFIRQGLPKDTQYFGPGTRLTVL.

This clone occurred once. CDR3 in amino acids: CASSFQRDYGYTF. Here the CDR3 DNA reads TGTGCCAGCAGTTTCCAACGGGACTATGGCTACACCTTC. The chain uses TRBV6-6 and TRBJ1-2; D remains ambiguous. Germline loops: CDR1 MNHNY, CDR2 SVGAGI (reference sequence). V gave up 4 bases and J gave up 3 bases, with 9 bases separating them. The CDR3 sequence is 13 residues long.

The chain couples TRBV30 to TRBJ1-1, with a weak D call TRBD1 (5 bases). The CDR3 runs to 11 residues. Germline V gene lookup returns CDR1 GTSNPN and CDR2 SVGIG (reference sequence). V shed 4 bases and J shed 7 bases, with 10 bases lying between them. The chain's CDR3 is CAWTLGGEAFF. The CDR3 coding sequence is TGTGCCTGGACTCTCGGGGGTGAAGCTTTCTTT.

The chain carries TRBV29-1 and TRBJ1-1; 7 bases are shared with TRBD1. CDR1 and CDR2 (germline): SQVTM, ANQGSEA. V dropped 7 bases and J dropped 0; count of bases not matched to a gene: 5. This CDR3 spans 13 amino acids. Here the CDR3 DNA reads TGCAGCGCCCCGGACAGGCTGAACACTGAAGCTTTCTTT. Its protein is CSAPDRLNTEAFF.

The CDR3 reads CASTRTGQGSEQYF. CDR3 DNA sequence: TGTGCCAGCACACGAACGGGACAGGGGAGCGAGCAGTACTTC. J is TRBJ2-7 and V is TRBV6-5; 10 bases align to TRBD1. V was clipped by 7 bases and J by 6 bases; unmatched bases: 9. The CDR3 is 14 residues long. Germline lookup yields CDR1 MNHEY and CDR2 SVGAGI.

The chain has TRBV25-1 and TRBJ2-7; D unresolved. CDR1 and CDR2 from the germline V gene are MGHDK and SYGVNS. The CDR3 extends over 15 amino acids. Trimming removed 2 bases at V and 9 bases at J, with 20 bases between. Here the CDR3 reads CASSELRVLEYVQYF. For the CDR3, the DNA is TGTGCCAGCAGTGAACTCCGGGTCCTAGAATATGTGCAGTACTTC.

The V gene is TRBV6-5, the J gene TRBJ1-2; D is undetermined. Germline CDR1 and CDR2: MNHEY and SVGAGI. V lost 5 bases and J lost 14, with 21 bases in between. The CDR3 sequence is 13 residues long. The CDR3 loop is CASSTTRGQAQTF. In nucleotides, the CDR3 is TGTGCCAGCAGTACTACCCGCGGGCAGGCCCAGACCTTC.

The rearrangement uses TRBV11-2 and TRBJ1-3, with D possibly being TRBD1 (5 bases). The CDR3 runs 19 residues. V dropped 5 bases and J dropped 0 bases, with 23 bases sitting between them. CDR1 SGHAT and CDR2 FQNNGV come from the germline V gene. The CDR3 is CASSPGGVSLSDSGNTIYF. DNA for the CDR3: TGTGCCAGCAGCCCGGGGGGAGTCAGTCTCTCAGACTCTGGAAACACCATATATTTT.

This clone was observed once. The J gene is TRBJ2-1, the V gene TRBV18, with D perhaps TRBD2 (5 bases). Trimming stripped 3 bases from V and 2 bases from J, with 14 bases between. Germline V CDR1 and CDR2: KGHSH, LQKENI. The CDR3 contains 16 residues. The DNA for the CDR3 is TGTGCCAGCTCACCCCCGCTAGCTACTACCTACAATGAGCAGTTCTTC. Translating it yields CASSPPLATTYNEQFF.

J is TRBJ1-1 and V is TRBV6-1; no clear D. CDR3 length: 13 residues. Germline V CDR1 and CDR2: MNHNS, SASEGT. Trimming took off 7 bases at V and 1 base at J, with 10 bases between the two ends. The CDR3 nucleotides are TGTGCCAGCAATGTGCGGGGGAACACTGAAGCTTTCTTT. It encodes CASNVRGNTEAFF.

The chain is built from TRBV9 and TRBJ2-2; tentative D call: TRBD1 (6 bases). V lost 4 bases, J lost 1 base, and 11 bases lay in between. This CDR3 region has 15 residues. Germline lookup yields CDR1 SGDLS and CDR2 YYNGEE. The CDR3 sequence is CASSTDRRNTGELFF. The CDR3 DNA sequence: TGTGCCAGCAGCACAGACAGGAGGAACACCGGGGAGCTGTTTTTT.

V and J are TRBV5-1 and TRBJ1-4; 12 nucleotides agree with TRBD1. There are 16 residues in the CDR3. V gave up 4 bases and J gave up 2 bases; unmatched junction bases: 3. Germline V gene lookup returns CDR1 SGHRS and CDR2 YFSETQ. The chain's CDR3 is CASSPGQGATNEKLFF. The CDR3 DNA follows: TGCGCCAGCAGCCCGGGACAGGGGGCTACTAATGAAAAACTGTTTTTT.

In this sample, this clone turned up once. This sequence joins TRBV7-2 and TRBJ1-2; 11 bases fit TRBD1. The CDR3 totals 14 residues. V gave up 1 base and J gave up 8 bases; unmatched junction bases: 3. In germline, CDR1 is SGHTA, CDR2 FQGNSA. In nucleotides, the CDR3 is TGTGCCAGCAGCTTAGGGGGGACAGGGGGAGGCTACACCTTC. Amino acids: CASSLGGTGGGYTF.

Comment on this clone: A junction boundary mismatches the germline segment, possibly from a read error. The rearrangement uses TRBV6-1 and TRBJ1-5, with D perhaps matching TRBD1 (5 bases). There are 14 residues in the CDR3. Germline V gene lookup returns CDR1 MNHNS and CDR2 SASEGT. CDR3 sequence: CATMRGGTGQPQHF. The CDR3 DNA reads as TGTGCCACCATGAGGGGAGGGACGGGTCAGCCCCAACATTTT.

The chain uses TRBV7-2 and TRBJ1-2; D is unresolved. The V gene lost 3 bases and the J gene lost 5 bases, with 7 bases spanning the gap. Germline V gene lookup returns CDR1 SGHTA and CDR2 FQGNSA. The CDR3 extends over 12 amino acids. The CDR3 bases are TGTGCCAGCAGCTTTGAGGGATATGGCTACACCTTC. It is translated as CASSFEGYGYTF.